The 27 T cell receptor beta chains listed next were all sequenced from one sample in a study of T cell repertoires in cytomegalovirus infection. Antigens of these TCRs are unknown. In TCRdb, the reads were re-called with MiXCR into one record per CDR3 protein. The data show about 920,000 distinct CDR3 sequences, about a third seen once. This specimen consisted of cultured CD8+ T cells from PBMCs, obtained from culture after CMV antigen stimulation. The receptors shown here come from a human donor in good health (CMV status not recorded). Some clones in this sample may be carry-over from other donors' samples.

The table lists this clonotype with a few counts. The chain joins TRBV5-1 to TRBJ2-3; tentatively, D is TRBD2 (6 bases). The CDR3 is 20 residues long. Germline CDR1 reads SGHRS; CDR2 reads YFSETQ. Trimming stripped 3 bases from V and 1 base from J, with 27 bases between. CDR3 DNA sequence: TGCGCCAGCAGCTCGCCCTCCTACTCGACTAGAGCGTCCGGCACAGATACGCAGTATTTT. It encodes CASSSPSYSTRASGTDTQYF.

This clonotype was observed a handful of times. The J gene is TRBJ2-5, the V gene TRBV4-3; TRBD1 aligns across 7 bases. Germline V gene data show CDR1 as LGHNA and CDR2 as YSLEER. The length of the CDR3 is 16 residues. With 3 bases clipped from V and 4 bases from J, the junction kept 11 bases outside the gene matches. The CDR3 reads CASSHQDRPWGETQYF. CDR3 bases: TGCGCCAGCAGCCATCAGGACAGGCCGTGGGGAGAGACCCAGTACTTC.

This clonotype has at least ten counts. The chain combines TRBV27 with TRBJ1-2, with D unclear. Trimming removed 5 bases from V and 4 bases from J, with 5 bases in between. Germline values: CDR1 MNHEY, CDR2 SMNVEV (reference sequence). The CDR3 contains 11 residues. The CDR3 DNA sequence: TGTGCCAGCAGTGAGGGCTATGGCTACACCTTC. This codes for CASSEGYGYTF.

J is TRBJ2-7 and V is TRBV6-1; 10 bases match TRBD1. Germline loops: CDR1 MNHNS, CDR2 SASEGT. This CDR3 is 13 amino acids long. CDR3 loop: CTSIGTGDYEQYV. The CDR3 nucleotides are TGTACCAGCATCGGGACAGGGGACTACGAGCAGTACGTC.

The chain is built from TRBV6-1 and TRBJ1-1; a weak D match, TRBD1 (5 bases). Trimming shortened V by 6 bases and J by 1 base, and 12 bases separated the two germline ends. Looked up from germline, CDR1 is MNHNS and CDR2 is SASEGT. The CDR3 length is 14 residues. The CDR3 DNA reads TGTGCCAGCAGACTCGGCGGGGGGAACACTGAAGCTTTCTTT. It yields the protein CASRLGGGNTEAFF.

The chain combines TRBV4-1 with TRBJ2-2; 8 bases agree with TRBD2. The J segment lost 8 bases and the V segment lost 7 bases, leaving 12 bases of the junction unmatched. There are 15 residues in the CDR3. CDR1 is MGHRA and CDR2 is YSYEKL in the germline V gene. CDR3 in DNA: TGCGCCAGCACGCTGACAGCGGGGGTTCCGGGGGAGCTGTTTTTT. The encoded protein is CASTLTAGVPGELFF.

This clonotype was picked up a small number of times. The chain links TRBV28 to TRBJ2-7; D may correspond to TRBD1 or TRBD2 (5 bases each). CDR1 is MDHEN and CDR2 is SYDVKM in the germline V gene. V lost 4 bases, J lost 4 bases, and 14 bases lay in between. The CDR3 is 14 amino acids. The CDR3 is CASSSRREKYEQYV. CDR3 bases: TGTGCCAGCAGTTCGCGCAGGGAGAAGTACGAGCAGTACGTC.

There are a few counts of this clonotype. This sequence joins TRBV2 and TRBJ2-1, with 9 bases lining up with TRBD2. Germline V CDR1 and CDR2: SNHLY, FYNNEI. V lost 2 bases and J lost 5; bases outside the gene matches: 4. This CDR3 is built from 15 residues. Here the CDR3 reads CASSEWRLADNEQFF. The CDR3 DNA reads TGTGCCAGCAGTGAATGGCGACTAGCGGACAATGAGCAGTTCTTC.

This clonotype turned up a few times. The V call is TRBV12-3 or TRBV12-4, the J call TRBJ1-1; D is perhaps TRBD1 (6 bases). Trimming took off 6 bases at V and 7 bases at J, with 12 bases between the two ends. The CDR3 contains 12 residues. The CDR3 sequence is CASSPGAVEAFF. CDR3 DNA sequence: TGTGCCAGCAGCCCAGGGGCAGTTGAAGCTTTCTTT.

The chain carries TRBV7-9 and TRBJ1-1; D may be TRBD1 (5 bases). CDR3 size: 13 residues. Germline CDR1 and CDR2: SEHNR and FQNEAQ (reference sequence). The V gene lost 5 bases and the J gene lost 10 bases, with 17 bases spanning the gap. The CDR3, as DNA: TGTGCCAGCAGCGGCTCTGGGGGGATAATAGCTTTCTTT. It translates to CASSGSGGIIAFF.

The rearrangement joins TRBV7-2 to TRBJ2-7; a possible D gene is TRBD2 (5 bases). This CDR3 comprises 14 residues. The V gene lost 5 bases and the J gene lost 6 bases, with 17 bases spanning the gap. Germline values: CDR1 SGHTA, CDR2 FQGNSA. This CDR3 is CASSDRAQGGEQYF. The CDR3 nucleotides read TGTGCCAGCAGCGACCGGGCCCAAGGAGGCGAGCAGTACTTC.

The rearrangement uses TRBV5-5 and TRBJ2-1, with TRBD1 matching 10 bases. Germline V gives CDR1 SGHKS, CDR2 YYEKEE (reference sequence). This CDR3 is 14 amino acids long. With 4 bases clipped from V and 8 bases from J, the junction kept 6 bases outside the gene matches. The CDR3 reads CASSPGTGDDEQFF. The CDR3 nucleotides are TGTGCCAGCAGCCCCGGGACAGGGGACGATGAGCAGTTCTTC.

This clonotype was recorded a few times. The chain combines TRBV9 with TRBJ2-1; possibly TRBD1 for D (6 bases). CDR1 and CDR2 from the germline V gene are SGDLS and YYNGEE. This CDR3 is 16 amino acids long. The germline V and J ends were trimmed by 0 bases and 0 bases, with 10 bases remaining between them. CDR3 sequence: CASSVAGTSSYNEQFF. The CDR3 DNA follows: TGTGCCAGCAGCGTAGCTGGGACAAGCTCCTACAATGAGCAGTTCTTC.

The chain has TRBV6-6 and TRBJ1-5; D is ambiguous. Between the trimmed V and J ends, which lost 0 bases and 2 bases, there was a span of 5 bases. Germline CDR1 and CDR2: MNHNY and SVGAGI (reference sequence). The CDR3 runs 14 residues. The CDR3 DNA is TGTGCCAGCAGTTACTCTGCCCGCAATCAGCCCCAGCATTTT. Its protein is CASSYSARNQPQHF.

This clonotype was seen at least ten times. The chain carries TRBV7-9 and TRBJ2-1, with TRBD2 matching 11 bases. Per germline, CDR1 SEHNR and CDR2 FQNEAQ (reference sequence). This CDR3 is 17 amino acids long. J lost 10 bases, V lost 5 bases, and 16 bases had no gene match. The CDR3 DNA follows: TGTGCCAGCAGCACCCCAACTAGCGGGGGTCCCCCCAGCGAGCAGTTCTTC. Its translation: CASSTPTSGGPPSEQFF.

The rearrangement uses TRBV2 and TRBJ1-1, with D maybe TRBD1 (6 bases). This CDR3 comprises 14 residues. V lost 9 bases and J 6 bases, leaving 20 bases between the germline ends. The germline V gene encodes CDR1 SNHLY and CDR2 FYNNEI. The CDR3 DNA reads TGTGCCAGGAATATGATGGGGGGGGCCTCTGAAGCTTTCTTT. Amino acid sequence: CARNMMGGASEAFF.

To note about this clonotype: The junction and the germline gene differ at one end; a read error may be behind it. CDR3 DNA sequence: TGTGCCAGCAGCGAAGGGACAGAAAATTCACCCCTCCACTTT. This sequence encodes CASSEGTENSPLHF. The V gene is TRBV6-1, the J gene TRBJ1-6; TRBD1 aligns across 7 bases. Germline values: CDR1 MNHNS, CDR2 SASEGT. This CDR3 is 14 amino acids long.

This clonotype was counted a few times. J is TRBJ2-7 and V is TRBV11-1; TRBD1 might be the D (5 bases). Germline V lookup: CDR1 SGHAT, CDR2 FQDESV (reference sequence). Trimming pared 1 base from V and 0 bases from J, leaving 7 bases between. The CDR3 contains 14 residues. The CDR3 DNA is TGTGCCAGCAGCTTAGGAGACAGCTCCTACGAGCAGTACTTC. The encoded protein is CASSLGDSSYEQYF.

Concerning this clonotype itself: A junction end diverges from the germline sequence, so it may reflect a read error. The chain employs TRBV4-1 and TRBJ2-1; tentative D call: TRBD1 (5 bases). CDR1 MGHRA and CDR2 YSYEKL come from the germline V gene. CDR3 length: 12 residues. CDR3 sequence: CASSQALDSLLF. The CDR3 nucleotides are TGCGCCAGCAGCCAGGCATTAGACAGTCTGCTCTTC.

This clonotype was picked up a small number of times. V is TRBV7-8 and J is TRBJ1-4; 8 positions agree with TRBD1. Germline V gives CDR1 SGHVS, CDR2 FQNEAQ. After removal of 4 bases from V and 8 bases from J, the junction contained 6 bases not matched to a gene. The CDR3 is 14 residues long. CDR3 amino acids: CASSSRGPGEKLFF. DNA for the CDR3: TGTGCCAGCAGCTCCAGGGGGCCCGGGGAAAAACTGTTTTTT. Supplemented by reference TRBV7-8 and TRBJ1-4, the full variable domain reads GAGVSQSPRYKVAKRGQDVALRCDPISGHVSLFWYQQALGQGPEFLTYFQNEAQLDKSGLPSDRFFAERPEGSVSTLKIQRTQQEDSAVYLCASSSRGPGEKLFFGSGTQLSVL.

In nucleotides, the CDR3 is TGTGCCAGCAGTTTAGGGATTTACACTGAAGCTTTCTTT. This encodes CASSLGIYTEAFF. V is TRBV27 and J is TRBJ1-1; no clear D gene. From germline, CDR1 is MNHEY and CDR2 SMNVEV (reference sequence). With 2 bases removed from V and 3 bases from J, the gap between germline ends came to 7 bases. The CDR3 has 13 amino acids.

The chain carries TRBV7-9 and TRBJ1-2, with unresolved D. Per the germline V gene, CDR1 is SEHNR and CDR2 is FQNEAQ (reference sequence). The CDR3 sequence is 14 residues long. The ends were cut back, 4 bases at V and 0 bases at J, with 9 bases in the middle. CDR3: CASSSTEANYGYTF. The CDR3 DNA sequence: TGTGCCAGCAGCTCAACAGAGGCTAACTATGGCTACACCTTC.

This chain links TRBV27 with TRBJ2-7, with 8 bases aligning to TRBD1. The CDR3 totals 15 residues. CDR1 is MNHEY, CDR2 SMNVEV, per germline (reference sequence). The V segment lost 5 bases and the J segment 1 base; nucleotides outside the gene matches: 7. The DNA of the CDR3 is TGTGCCAGCAGTCCTAGGACAGGGCGGTCCTACGAGCAGTACGTC. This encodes CASSPRTGRSYEQYV.

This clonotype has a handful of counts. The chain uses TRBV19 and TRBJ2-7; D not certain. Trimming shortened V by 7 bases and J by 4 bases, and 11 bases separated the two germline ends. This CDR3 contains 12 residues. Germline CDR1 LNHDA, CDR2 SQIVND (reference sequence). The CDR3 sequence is CASTYDGYEQYF. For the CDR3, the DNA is TGTGCCAGTACCTATGACGGGTACGAGCAGTACTTC.

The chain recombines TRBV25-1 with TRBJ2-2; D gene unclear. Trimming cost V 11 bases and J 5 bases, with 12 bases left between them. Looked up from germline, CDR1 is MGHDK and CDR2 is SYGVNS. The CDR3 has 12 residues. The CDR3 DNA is TGTGCCTCGACGCTCCGAACCGGGGAGCTGTTTTTT. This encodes CASTLRTGELFF. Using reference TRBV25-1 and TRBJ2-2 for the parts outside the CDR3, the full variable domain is EADIYQTPRYLVIGTGKKITLECSQTMGHDKMYWYQQDPGMELHLIHYSYGVNSTEKGDLSSESTVSRIRTEHFPLTLESARPSHTSQYLCASTLRTGELFFGEGSRLTVL.

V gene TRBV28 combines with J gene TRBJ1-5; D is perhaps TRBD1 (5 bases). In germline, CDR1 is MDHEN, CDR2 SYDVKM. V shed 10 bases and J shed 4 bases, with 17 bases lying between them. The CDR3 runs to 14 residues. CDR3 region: CATREEGGNQPQHF. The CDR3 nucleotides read TGTGCCACCAGGGAGGAAGGAGGAAATCAGCCCCAGCATTTT.

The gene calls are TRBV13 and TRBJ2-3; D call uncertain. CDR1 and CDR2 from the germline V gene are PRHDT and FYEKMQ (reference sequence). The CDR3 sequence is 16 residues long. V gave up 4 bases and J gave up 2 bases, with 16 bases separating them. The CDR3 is CASSSPKQPSTDTQYF. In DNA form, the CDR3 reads TGTGCCAGCAGCTCTCCTAAACAACCTTCCACAGATACGCAGTATTTT.